This T cell receptor beta chain was profiled in a study of shared clonotypes between healthy human individuals. Across the study: The donor pool was made up of a couple of women and three men aged 18 to 49.

Naive CD4+ cells were CD45RA-selected; the remaining cells were memory. As to this clone: What it binds is not known.

The data were produced by immunoSEQ multiplex PCR, yet TCRdb's version contains in-frame clones alone and is incomplete. Counted here are millions of clones, 85% to 95% occurring once; the ten biggest clones make up about 0.39%. Germline-derived CDR1 and CDR2 are SGHDN and FVKESK. The CDR3 spans 14 residues. Germline trimming cut 6 bases from V and 0 bases from J; bases unmatched to any gene: 3. Study findings and constraints: There were few donors, and this limited the genetic and exposure-history diversity represented. Clonotypes that were shared across four donors made up roughly 5.2% of naive CD4 clonotypes.

The rearrangement joins TRBV14 to TRBJ2-7, with TRBD2 identical over 9 bases. Sequencing was performed on naive CD4+ T cells from PBMCs. Subset of the sample: CD45RA+ positively selected. The receptor was derived from a man aged 18 to 30 in good health. Some clones in this sample may be carry-over from other donors' samples. The CDR3 nucleotides read TGTGCCAGCAGGGCTAGCGGGAACTCCTACGAGCAGTACTTC. It is translated as CASRASGNSYEQYF.